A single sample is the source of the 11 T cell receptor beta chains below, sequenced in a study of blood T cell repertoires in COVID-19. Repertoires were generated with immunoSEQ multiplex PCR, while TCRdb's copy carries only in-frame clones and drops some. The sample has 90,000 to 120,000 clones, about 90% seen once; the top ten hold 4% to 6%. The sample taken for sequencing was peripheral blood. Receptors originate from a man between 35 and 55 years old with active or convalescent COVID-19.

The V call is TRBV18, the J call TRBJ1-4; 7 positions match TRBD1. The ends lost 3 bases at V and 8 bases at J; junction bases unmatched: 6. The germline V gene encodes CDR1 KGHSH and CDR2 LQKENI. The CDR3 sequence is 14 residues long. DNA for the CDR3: TGTGCCAGCTCACCTCGGGACAGTGGCGAAAAACTGTTTTTT. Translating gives CASSPRDSGEKLFF.

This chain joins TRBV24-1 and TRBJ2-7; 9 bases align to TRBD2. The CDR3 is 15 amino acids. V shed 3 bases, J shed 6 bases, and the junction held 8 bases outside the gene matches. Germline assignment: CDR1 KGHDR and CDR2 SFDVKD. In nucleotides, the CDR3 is TGTGCCACCAGTGATATTAGCGGGAGCGTGTCCGAGCAGTACTTC. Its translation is CATSDISGSVSEQYF.

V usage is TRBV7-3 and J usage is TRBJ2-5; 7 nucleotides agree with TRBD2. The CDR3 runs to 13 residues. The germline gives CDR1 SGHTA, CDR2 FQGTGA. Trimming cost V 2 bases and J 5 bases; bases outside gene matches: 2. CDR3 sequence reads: CASSLWGGETQYF. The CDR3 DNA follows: TGTGCCAGCAGCTTATGGGGAGGGGAGACCCAGTACTTC.

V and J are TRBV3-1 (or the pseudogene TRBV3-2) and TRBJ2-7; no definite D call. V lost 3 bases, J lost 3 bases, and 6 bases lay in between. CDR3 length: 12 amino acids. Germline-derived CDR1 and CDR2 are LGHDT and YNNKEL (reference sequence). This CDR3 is CASSQSSYEQYF. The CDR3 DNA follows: TGTGCCAGCAGCCAGTCCAGCTACGAGCAGTACTTC.

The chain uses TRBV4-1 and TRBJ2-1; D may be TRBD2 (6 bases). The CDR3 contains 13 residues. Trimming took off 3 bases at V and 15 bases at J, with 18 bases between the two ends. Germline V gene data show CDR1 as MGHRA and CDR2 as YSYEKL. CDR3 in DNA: TGCGCCAGCAGCCAGCCATCTTCCGGGACTTTGTTCTTC. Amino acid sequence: CASSQPSSGTLFF.

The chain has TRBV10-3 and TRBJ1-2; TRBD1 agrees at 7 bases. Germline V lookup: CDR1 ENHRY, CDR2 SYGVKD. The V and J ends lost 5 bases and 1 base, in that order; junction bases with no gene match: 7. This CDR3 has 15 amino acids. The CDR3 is CAISPSGQINYGYTF. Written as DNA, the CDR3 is TGTGCCATCAGTCCCTCGGGACAGATTAACTATGGCTACACCTTC.

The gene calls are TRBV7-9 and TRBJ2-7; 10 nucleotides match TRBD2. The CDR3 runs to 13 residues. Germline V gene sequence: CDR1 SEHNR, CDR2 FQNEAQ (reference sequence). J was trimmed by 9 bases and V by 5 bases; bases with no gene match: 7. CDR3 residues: CASSQAGGPGQYF. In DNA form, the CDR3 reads TGTGCCAGCAGCCAAGCGGGAGGGCCTGGGCAGTACTTC.

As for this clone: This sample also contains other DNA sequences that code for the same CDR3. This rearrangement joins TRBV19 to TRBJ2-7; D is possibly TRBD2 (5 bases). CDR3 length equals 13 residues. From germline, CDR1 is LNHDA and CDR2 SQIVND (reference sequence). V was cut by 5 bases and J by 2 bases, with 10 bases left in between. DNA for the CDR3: TGTGCCAGTAGTGCCTCCGGGGCCTACGAGCAGTACTTC. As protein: CASSASGAYEQYF.

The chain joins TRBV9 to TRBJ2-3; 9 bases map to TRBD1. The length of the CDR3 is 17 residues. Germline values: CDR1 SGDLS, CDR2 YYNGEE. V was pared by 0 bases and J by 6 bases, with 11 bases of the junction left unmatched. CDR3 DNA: TGTGCCAGCAGCGTAGCTGTAGGACAGGGGTTTTCTGATACGCAGTATTTT. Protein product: CASSVAVGQGFSDTQYF.

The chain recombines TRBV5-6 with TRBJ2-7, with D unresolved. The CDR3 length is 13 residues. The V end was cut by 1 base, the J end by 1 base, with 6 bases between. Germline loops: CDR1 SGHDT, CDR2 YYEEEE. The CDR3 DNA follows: TGTGCCAGCAGCTTGCTACTATCCTACGAGCAGTACTTC. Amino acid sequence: CASSLLLSYEQYF.

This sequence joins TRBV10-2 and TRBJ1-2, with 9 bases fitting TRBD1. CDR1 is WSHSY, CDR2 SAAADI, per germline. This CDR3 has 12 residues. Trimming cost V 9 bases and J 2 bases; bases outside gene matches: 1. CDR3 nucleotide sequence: TGCGCCAGTACAGGGGGCAACTATGGCTACACCTTC. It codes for CASTGGNYGYTF.